These T cell receptor beta chains were read from a single sample in a study of T-cell memory formation after mild COVID-19. TCRdb analysed the 5' RACE reads with MiXCR anew, one entry per CDR3 protein. The table has fewer than 350,000 distinct CDR3 sequences, more than 15% seen once. Sequencing used PBMCs or a T cell subset sorted from them (not recorded which). These TCRs come from a man younger than 35 who had mild COVID-19 (a few samples of this study predate the infection). Cell type and time point are not known. Both conserved end residues are trimmed from each CDR3.

v_gene	j_gene	CDR3aa
TRBV18	TRBJ2-1	ASSPPLAGEGEQF
TRBV7-2	TRBJ2-6	ASSPGSTGANVLT
TRBV12-3/TRBV12-4	TRBJ1-4	ASSPAGAVREKLF
TRBV6-5	TRBJ1-6	ASSYGSTTDYNSPLH
TRBV7-9	TRBJ2-2	ASSFGEYTGELF
TRBV20-1	TRBJ1-2	SADQQGSDGYT
TRBV7-9	TRBJ1-1	ASSFGTGGPTEAF
TRBV12-3/TRBV12-4	TRBJ1-1	ASSLDTGEDTEAF
TRBV2	TRBJ2-2	ASQVGGELF
TRBV7-2	TRBJ2-3	ASSTTPDRGDTDTQY
TRBV24-1	TRBJ2-1	ATSSSPPPRGNEQF
TRBV19	TRBJ1-1	ASSIAGSAADEAF
TRBV12-3/TRBV12-4	TRBJ1-2	ASRPGGPNYGYT
TRBV5-1	TRBJ2-1	ASSPQDRSYNEQF
TRBV5-1	TRBJ2-2	ASSFGNANTGELF
TRBV9	TRBJ1-1	ASSEGGMNTEAF
TRBV4-1	TRBJ2-5	ASSQPSKGLQETQY